A single sample is the source of the 27 T cell receptor beta chains below, sequenced in a study of identifying expanded T cells in peripheral blood. Sequenced by immunoSEQ multiplex PCR; TCRdb stores in-frame clones only, minus some. In the table there are 85,000 to 120,000 clones, about nine tenths of which are singletons. The source material was blood. These receptors were collected from a person aged 18 to 70 in good health.

The chain carries TRBV28 and TRBJ2-7, with 8 nucleotides matching TRBD1. Germline CDR1 is MDHEN and CDR2 is SYDVKM. The V and J ends lost 3 bases and 2 bases, in that order; junction bases with no gene match: 6. The CDR3 sequence is 15 residues long. The CDR3 DNA reads as TGTGCCAGCAGTTTGGGGCCGGACAGGGCCTACGAGCAGTACTTC. It encodes CASSLGPDRAYEQYF. The full variable domain, completed using reference TRBV28 and TRBJ2-7, is DVKVTQSSRYLVKRTGEKVFLECVQDMDHENMFWYRQDPGLGLRLIYFSYDVKMKEKGDIPEGYSVSREKKERFSLILESASTNQTSMYLCASSLGPDRAYEQYFGPGTRLTVT.

This chain joins TRBV5-1 and TRBJ2-3; tentative D call: TRBD1 (5 bases). The V gene's germline CDR1 is SGHRS and CDR2 YFSETQ. This CDR3 contains 16 residues. V lost 1 base to trimming and J lost 5 bases, with 17 bases between them. The chain's CDR3 is CASSLIFGQSGDTQYF. CDR3 sequence (DNA): TGCGCCAGCAGCTTGATCTTCGGACAATCGGGAGATACGCAGTATTTT.

The rearrangement joins TRBV5-1 to TRBJ1-1; D is ambiguous. Germline CDR1 is SGHRS and CDR2 is YFSETQ. The CDR3 is 14 amino acids. V lost 1 base and J lost 3, with 10 bases in between. CDR3 in DNA: TGCGCCAGCAGCTTGTCCGTAAAAGACACTGAAGCTTTCTTT. Translation gives CASSLSVKDTEAFF.

The V gene is TRBV6-9, the J gene TRBJ1-4; 9 bases align to TRBD1. Per the germline V gene, CDR1 is MNHGY and CDR2 is SVAAGI. CDR3 length: 14 residues. The J segment lost 7 bases and the V segment lost 7 bases, leaving 7 bases of the junction unmatched. CDR3 in amino acids: CASKATGGGEKLFF. The CDR3 nucleotides are TGTGCCAGCAAGGCCACAGGGGGCGGTGAAAAACTGTTTTTT.

The chain links TRBV6-1 to TRBJ2-7; no reliable D call. Germline CDR1 reads MNHNS; CDR2 reads SASEGT. V was clipped by 2 bases and J by 2 bases, with 7 bases between them. The CDR3 covers 13 residues. The CDR3 sequence is CASSETWPYEQYF. The DNA of the CDR3 is TGTGCCAGCAGTGAAACGTGGCCCTACGAGCAGTACTTC.

In nucleotides, the CDR3 is TGTGCCAGCAGTACCCGGGACGTTGGAAGTGGCTACACCTTC. This sequence encodes CASSTRDVGSGYTF. J is TRBJ1-2 and V is TRBV6-6, with D tentatively TRBD1 (5 bases). The V gene lost 5 bases and the J gene lost 7 bases, with 17 bases spanning the gap. The CDR3 is 14 residues long. Per the germline V gene, CDR1 is MNHNY and CDR2 is SVGAGI (reference sequence).

The J gene is TRBJ2-7, the V gene TRBV5-1, with D hard to call. The length of the CDR3 is 14 residues. Trimming pared 3 bases from V and 0 bases from J, leaving 10 bases between. The V gene's germline CDR1 is SGHRS and CDR2 YFSETQ. The CDR3 bases are TGCGCCAGCAGCTCCGCTACCCCCTCCTACGAGCAGTACTTC. Protein: CASSSATPSYEQYF.

This chain connects TRBV19 to TRBJ2-1; 9 bases are shared with TRBD1. V gave up 5 bases and J gave up 5 bases; unmatched junction bases: 7. The length of the CDR3 is 15 residues. Germline CDR1 is LNHDA and CDR2 is SQIVND (reference sequence). The CDR3 reads CASSSGTGFHNEQFF. The CDR3 bases are TGTGCCAGTAGTTCTGGGACAGGGTTCCACAATGAGCAGTTCTTC.

The chain carries TRBV6-1 and TRBJ1-1; D unclear. Germline assignment: CDR1 MNHNS and CDR2 SASEGT. The CDR3 is made up of 14 amino acids. Deletions cut 3 bases from V and 4 bases from J, with 12 bases between. CDR3 in amino acids: CASSERGYGTEAFF. CDR3 bases: TGTGCCAGCAGTGAGAGAGGATATGGCACTGAAGCTTTCTTT.

This sequence joins TRBV19 and TRBJ1-6; D gene uncertain. The CDR3 totals 13 residues. Trimming took off 5 bases at V and 10 bases at J, with 12 bases between the two ends. Looked up from germline, CDR1 is LNHDA and CDR2 is SQIVND (reference sequence). DNA of the CDR3: TGTGCCAGTAGTCGGCAGGCTAGATCACCCCTCCACTTT. It is translated as CASSRQARSPLHF.

In its sample, this clone was seen once. This chain joins TRBV10-3 and TRBJ2-7; possibly TRBD2 for D (6 bases). The CDR3 is made up of 16 amino acids. V shed 4 bases and J shed 3 bases, with 19 bases lying between them. Germline V gene lookup returns CDR1 ENHRY and CDR2 SYGVKD. The CDR3 loop is CAISGRDGTQLYEQYF. CDR3 coding DNA: TGTGCCATCAGTGGCAGGGATGGGACTCAACTCTACGAGCAGTACTTC.

A few counts support this clone. The genes are TRBV7-9 and TRBJ1-1; D is ambiguous. V gave up 2 bases and J gave up 2 bases, with 6 bases separating them. The CDR3 length is 13 residues. CDR1 is SEHNR and CDR2 is FQNEAQ in the germline V gene (reference sequence). This CDR3 is CASSLTRNTEAFF. CDR3 in DNA: TGTGCCAGCAGCTTAACCCGTAACACTGAAGCTTTCTTT.

This chain joins TRBV27 and TRBJ2-7, with 14 bases fitting TRBD2. J lost 2 bases, V lost 6 bases, and 9 bases had no gene match. There are 17 residues in the CDR3. The germline V gene encodes CDR1 MNHEY and CDR2 SMNVEV (reference sequence). The CDR3 region is CASSRGTSGGRAYEQYF. For the CDR3, the DNA is TGTGCCAGCAGCCGAGGGACTAGCGGGGGACGAGCCTACGAGCAGTACTTC.

This chain connects TRBV6-1 to TRBJ2-7, with 9 bases that match TRBD1. Per the germline V gene, CDR1 is MNHNS and CDR2 is SASEGT. Unmatched junction bases numbered 11, after V lost 6 bases and J lost 5 bases. The CDR3 is 15 amino acids. The CDR3 sequence is CASRIQGAFWDEQYF. The CDR3 DNA reads TGTGCCAGCAGAATACAGGGGGCATTCTGGGACGAGCAGTACTTC.

The CDR3 here is CASSTGTGSGNTIYF. The CDR3 DNA is TGTGCCAGCAGTACCGGGACAGGCTCTGGAAACACCATATATTTT. The rearrangement uses TRBV7-3 and TRBJ1-3; 8 bases line up with TRBD1. The V gene's germline CDR1 is SGHTA and CDR2 FQGTGA. This CDR3 spans 15 amino acids. The junction had 4 bases not matched to a gene; V was cut back by 6 bases and J by 0 bases.

This clone was counted once. The V gene is TRBV18, the J gene TRBJ2-7; D uncertain. Germline V gene data show CDR1 as KGHSH and CDR2 as LQKENI. The CDR3 has 14 amino acids. Between the trimmed V and J ends, which lost 3 bases and 4 bases, there was a span of 13 bases. Here the CDR3 reads CASSPLPDGYEQYF. The CDR3 region has the DNA TGTGCCAGCTCACCTCTCCCCGACGGGTACGAGCAGTACTTC.

The V call is TRBV4-3, the J call TRBJ1-4; D is undetermined. Germline CDR1 is LGHNA and CDR2 is YSLEER. This CDR3 is 14 amino acids long. With 0 bases removed from V and 11 bases from J, the gap between germline ends came to 13 bases. This chain's CDR3 is CASSQDLLAEKLFF. The DNA for the CDR3 is TGCGCCAGCAGCCAAGACCTATTGGCGGAGAAACTGTTTTTT.

The V gene is TRBV4-2, the J gene TRBJ1-4; D remains ambiguous. With 4 bases removed from V and 1 base from J, the gap between germline ends came to 10 bases. The CDR3 runs to 15 residues. Germline V gene lookup returns CDR1 LGHNA and CDR2 YNFKEQ. In DNA form, the CDR3 reads TGTGCCAGCAGCCGGTCGGAGGGAACTAATGAAAAACTGTTTTTT. Amino acids: CASSRSEGTNEKLFF.

This chain links TRBV7-9 with TRBJ2-5; D remains ambiguous. The CDR3 length is 12 residues. With 5 bases removed from V and 5 bases from J, the gap between germline ends came to 9 bases. Per germline, CDR1 SEHNR and CDR2 FQNEAQ (reference sequence). The CDR3: CASSRVGETQYF. The CDR3 nucleotides are TGTGCCAGCAGCCGGGTGGGGGAGACCCAGTACTTC. Combining the CDR3 with reference TRBV7-9 and TRBJ2-5 gives the whole variable domain DTGVSQNPRHKITKRGQNVTFRCDPISEHNRLYWYRQTLGQGPEFLTYFQNEAQLEKSRLLSDRFSAERPKGSFSTLEIQRTEQGDSAMYLCASSRVGETQYFGPGTRLLVL.

The chain combines TRBV7-7 with TRBJ2-7; the match to TRBD1 covers 8 bases. V lost 5 bases, J lost 5 bases, and 8 bases stayed unmatched. Germline assignment: CDR1 SSHAT and CDR2 FNYEAQ (reference sequence). The CDR3 length is 14 residues. CDR3 in DNA: TGTGCCAGCAGCCCGACAGGGGCGGGCGACGAGCAGTACTTC. Amino acids: CASSPTGAGDEQYF.

V gene TRBV30 combines with J gene TRBJ2-2; a weak D match, TRBD2 (5 bases). Deletions cut 3 bases from V and 4 bases from J, with 15 bases between. Germline CDR1 is GTSNPN and CDR2 is SVGIG (reference sequence). The CDR3 extends over 15 amino acids. The CDR3 bases are TGTGCCTGGAGATTGACTAACTTTTTCACCGGGGAGCTGTTTTTT. Its protein is CAWRLTNFFTGELFF.

The rearrangement uses TRBV29-1 and TRBJ1-3, with 8 bases aligning to TRBD1. This CDR3 comprises 14 residues. V trimming: 4 bases; J trimming: 0 bases; junction bases outside the gene matches: 2. Germline CDR1 reads SQVTM; CDR2 reads ANQGSEA. Here the CDR3 DNA reads TGCAGCGTTGGGACAGGGAACTCTGGAAACACCATATATTTT. Translating gives CSVGTGNSGNTIYF.

The chain carries TRBV29-1 and TRBJ2-3, with TRBD2 identical over 10 bases. Germline CDR1 and CDR2: SQVTM and ANQGSEA. Trimming took 6 bases from V and 3 from J; bases not matched to a gene: 6. This CDR3 region has 14 residues. Here the CDR3 reads CSVELSGRTDTQYF. The CDR3 DNA is TGCAGCGTGGAGCTTAGCGGGAGGACAGATACGCAGTATTTT.

The chain has TRBV18 and TRBJ1-6, with D uncertain. Trimming stripped 0 bases from V and 13 bases from J, with 10 bases between. The germline gives CDR1 KGHSH, CDR2 LQKENI. CDR3 length equals 13 residues. CDR3 loop: CASSPPGVVPLHF. Written as DNA, the CDR3 is TGTGCCAGCTCACCACCGGGCGTAGTCCCCCTCCACTTT.

The chain uses TRBV19 and TRBJ1-5, with D possibly TRBD1 on 6 matching bases. CDR3 size: 15 residues. V lost 0 bases to trimming and J lost 5 bases, with 11 bases between them. The germline V gene encodes CDR1 LNHDA and CDR2 SQIVND (reference sequence). In nucleotides, the CDR3 is TGTGCCAGTAGTATAGAAGGGGGGAGGGATCAGCCCCAGCATTTT. This sequence encodes CASSIEGGRDQPQHF.

V is TRBV19 and J is TRBJ1-4; D gene uncertain. Germline CDR1 reads LNHDA; CDR2 reads SQIVND (reference sequence). Trimming cost V 8 bases and J 3 bases, with 13 bases left between them. This CDR3 comprises 14 residues. The DNA of the CDR3 is TGTGCCAGTTCTATAGGGCTTTCTAATGAAAAACTGTTTTTT. Protein: CASSIGLSNEKLFF. The full variable domain, in which reference TRBV19 and TRBJ1-4 provide the parts outside the CDR3, is DGGITQSPKYLFRKEGQNVTLSCEQNLNHDAMYWYRQDPGQGLRLIYYSQIVNDFQKGDIAEGYSVSREKKESFPLTVTSAQKNPTAFYLCASSIGLSNEKLFFGSGTQLSVL.

V is TRBV7-9 and J is TRBJ1-4; D perhaps matches TRBD1 (5 bases). The CDR3 loop spans 15 amino acids. Trimming cost V 6 bases and J 8 bases, with 19 bases left between them. CDR1 and CDR2 (germline): SEHNR, FQNEAQ (reference sequence). Here the CDR3 DNA reads TGTGCCAGCAGAAAAGCGGGGGAGGGAGGCGAAAAACTGTTTTTT. Its translation: CASRKAGEGGEKLFF.